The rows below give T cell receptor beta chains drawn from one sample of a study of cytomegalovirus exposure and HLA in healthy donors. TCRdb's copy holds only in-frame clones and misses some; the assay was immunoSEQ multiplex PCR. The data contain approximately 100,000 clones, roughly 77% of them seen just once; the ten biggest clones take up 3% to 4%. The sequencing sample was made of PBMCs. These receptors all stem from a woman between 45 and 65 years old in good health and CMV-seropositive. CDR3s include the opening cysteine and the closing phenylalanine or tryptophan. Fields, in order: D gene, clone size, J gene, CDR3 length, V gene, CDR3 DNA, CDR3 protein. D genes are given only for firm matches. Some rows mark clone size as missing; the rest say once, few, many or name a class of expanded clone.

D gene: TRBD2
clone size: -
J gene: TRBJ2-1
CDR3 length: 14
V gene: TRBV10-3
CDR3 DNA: TGTGCCTCCGAAGCGGGAGGTTCCTACAATGAGCAGTTCTTC
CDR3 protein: CASEAGGSYNEQFF

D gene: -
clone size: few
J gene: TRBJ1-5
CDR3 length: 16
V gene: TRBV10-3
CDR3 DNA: TGTGCCATCAGTGAGTCCAGACGGGCGGGGAATCAGCCCCAGCATTTT
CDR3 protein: CAISESRRAGNQPQHF

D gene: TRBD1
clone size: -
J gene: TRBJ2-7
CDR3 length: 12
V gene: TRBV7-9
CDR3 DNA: TGTGCCAGCGGGACAGGAACCTACGAGCAGTACTTC
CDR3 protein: CASGTGTYEQYF

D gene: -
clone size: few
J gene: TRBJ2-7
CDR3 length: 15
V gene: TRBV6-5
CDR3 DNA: TGTGCCAGCAGTTACTCGGGAGGAGACAACTACGAGCAGTACTTC
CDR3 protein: CASSYSGGDNYEQYF

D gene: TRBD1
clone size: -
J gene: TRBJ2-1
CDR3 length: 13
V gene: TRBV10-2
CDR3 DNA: TGCGAACAGGGGGAGAGGGTCTACAATGAGCAGTTCTTC
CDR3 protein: CEQGERVYNEQFF

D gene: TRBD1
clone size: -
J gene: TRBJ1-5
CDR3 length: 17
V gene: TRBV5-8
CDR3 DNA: TGTGCCAGCAACAGGGGGACGGCCTTCAGTAGCAATCAGCCCCAGCATTTT
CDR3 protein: CASNRGTAFSSNQPQHF

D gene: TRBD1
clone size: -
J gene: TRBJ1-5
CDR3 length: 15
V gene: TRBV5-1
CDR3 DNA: TGCGCCAGCAGCCCGACAGAGGGGGCGGGTCAGCCCCAGCATTTT
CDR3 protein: CASSPTEGAGQPQHF

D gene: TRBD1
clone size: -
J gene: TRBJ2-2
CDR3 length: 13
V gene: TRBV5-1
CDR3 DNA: TGCGCCAGCACCCCGGGACAGTCCGGGGAGCTGTTTTTT
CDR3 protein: CASTPGQSGELFF

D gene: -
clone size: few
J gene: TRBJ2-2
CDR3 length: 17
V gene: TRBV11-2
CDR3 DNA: TGTGCCAGCAGTCCCTGGAAGGCGGCGGGGAGGACCGGGGAGCTGTTTTTT
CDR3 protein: CASSPWKAAGRTGELFF

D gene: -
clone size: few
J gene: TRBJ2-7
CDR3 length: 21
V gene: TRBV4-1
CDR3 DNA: TGCGCCAGCAGCCAACTACAGGGTGCGGTCCTCAAACGGAGGTACAACTACGAGCAGTACTTC
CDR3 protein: CASSQLQGAVLKRRYNYEQYF

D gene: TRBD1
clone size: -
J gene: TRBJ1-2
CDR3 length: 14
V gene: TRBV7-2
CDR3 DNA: TGTGCCAGCAGCTTCACAGGGGGCGACTATGGCTACACCTTC
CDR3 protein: CASSFTGGDYGYTF

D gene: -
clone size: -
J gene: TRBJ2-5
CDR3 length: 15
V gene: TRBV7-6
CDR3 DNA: TGTGCCAGCAGCTCGCCCCCCCGGGGTCAAGAGACCCAGTACTTC
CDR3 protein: CASSSPPRGQETQYF

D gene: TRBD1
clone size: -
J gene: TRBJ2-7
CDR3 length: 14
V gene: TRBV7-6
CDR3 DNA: TGTGCCAGCAGCTCGACAGGGGCCGTCTCCGAGCAGTACTTC
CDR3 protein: CASSSTGAVSEQYF

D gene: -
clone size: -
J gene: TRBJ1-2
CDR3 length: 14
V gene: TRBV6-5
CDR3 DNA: TGTGCCAGCAGTTACCCCCAGGGCGTAGGTGGCTACACCTTC
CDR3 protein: CASSYPQGVGGYTF

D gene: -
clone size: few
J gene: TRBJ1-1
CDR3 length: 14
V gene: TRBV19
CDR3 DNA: TGTGCCAGTAGATCGACAGAAATGAACACTGAAGCTTTCTTT
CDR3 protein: CASRSTEMNTEAFF

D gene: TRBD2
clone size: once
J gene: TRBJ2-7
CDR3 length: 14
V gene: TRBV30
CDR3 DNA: TGTGCCTGGAGCCCGGGACTAGCGGCCTACGAGCAGTACTTC
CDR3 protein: CAWSPGLAAYEQYF

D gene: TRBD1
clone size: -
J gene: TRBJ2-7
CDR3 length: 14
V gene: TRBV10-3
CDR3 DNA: TGTGCCATCAGCGCCGGGACAGGGGCGCACGAGCAGTACTTC
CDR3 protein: CAISAGTGAHEQYF

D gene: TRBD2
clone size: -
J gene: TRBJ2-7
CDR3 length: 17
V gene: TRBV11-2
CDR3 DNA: TGTGCCAGCAGCTTACCCAGGGCTAGCGGGGGGTCCTACGAGCAGTACTTC
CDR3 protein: CASSLPRASGGSYEQYF

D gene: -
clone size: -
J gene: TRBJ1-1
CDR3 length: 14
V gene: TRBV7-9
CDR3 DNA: TGTGCCAGCAGCTTAGGAACAGGGACCGCTGAAGCTTTCTTT
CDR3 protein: CASSLGTGTAEAFF

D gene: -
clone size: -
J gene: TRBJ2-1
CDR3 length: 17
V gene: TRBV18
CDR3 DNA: TGTGCCAGCTCACCACCTGACTCGAGGAGCTCCTACAATGAGCAGTTCTTC
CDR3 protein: CASSPPDSRSSYNEQFF

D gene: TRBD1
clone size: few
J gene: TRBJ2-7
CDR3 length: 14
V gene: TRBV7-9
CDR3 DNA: TGTGCCAGCAGCCCGTCAAGGGGGCCCTACGAGCAGTACTTC
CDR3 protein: CASSPSRGPYEQYF

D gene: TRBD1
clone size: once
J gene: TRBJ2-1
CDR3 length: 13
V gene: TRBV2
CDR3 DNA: TGTGCCAGCAGCGGGACAGGGGACAATGAGCAGTTCTTC
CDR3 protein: CASSGTGDNEQFF

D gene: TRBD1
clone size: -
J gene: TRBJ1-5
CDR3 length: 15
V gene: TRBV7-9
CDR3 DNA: TGTTCCAGCAGCTTCGGACAGGGCTCAAATCAGCCCCAGCATTTT
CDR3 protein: CSSSFGQGSNQPQHF

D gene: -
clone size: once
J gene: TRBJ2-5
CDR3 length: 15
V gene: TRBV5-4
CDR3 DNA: TGTGCCAGCAGCGGGGGGACTCCTCCGGGAGAGACCCAGTACTTC
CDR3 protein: CASSGGTPPGETQYF

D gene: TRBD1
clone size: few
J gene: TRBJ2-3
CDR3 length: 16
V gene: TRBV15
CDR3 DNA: TGTGCCACCAGCAGAGAAGGACAGGGTAGCACAGATACGCAGTATTTT
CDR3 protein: CATSREGQGSTDTQYF

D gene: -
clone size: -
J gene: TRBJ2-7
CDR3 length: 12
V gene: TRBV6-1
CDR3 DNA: TGTGCCAGCAGAGGAGGGAGCAACGAGCAGTACTTC
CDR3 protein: CASRGGSNEQYF

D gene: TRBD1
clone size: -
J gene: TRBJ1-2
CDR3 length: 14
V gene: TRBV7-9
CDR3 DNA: TGTGCCAGCAGCTTTCGACAGGGGGGGAATGGCTACACCTTC
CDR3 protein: CASSFRQGGNGYTF

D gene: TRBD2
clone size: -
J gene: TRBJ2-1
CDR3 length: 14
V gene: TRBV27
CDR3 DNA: TGTGCCAGCAGACGGGACTATGGCGGCAATGAGCAGTTCTTC
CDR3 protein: CASRRDYGGNEQFF

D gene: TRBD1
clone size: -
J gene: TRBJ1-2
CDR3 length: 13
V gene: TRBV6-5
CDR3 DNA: TGTGCCAGCAGCGACAGGGCAGGTGGTGGCTACACCTTC
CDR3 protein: CASSDRAGGGYTF

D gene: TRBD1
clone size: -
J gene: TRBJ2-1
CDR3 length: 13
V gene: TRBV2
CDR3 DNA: TGTGCCGTCCGGGACAGCCGCGCAGATGAGCAGTTCTTC
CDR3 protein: CAVRDSRADEQFF

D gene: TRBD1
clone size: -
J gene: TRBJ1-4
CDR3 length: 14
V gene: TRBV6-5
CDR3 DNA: TGTGCCAGCAGTTCTGACAGGGGTGGGGAAAAACTGTTTTTT
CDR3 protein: CASSSDRGGEKLFF

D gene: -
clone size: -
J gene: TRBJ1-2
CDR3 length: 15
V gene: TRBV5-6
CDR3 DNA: TGTGCCAGCAGCTCTTATACCGGGACACCCTATGGCTACACCTTC
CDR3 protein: CASSSYTGTPYGYTF

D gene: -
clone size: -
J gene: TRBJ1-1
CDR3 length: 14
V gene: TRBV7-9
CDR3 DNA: TGTGCCAGCAGCTTAGGTTCGGGGGGCACTGAAGCTTTCTTT
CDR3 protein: CASSLGSGGTEAFF

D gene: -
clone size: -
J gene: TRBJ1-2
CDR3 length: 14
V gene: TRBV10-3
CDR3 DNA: TGTGCCATCAGTGAGTACAGGGATGCCTATGGCTACACCTTC
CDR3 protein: CAISEYRDAYGYTF

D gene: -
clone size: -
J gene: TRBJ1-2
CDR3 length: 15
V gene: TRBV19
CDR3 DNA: TGTGCCAGTAAGAGCCGAGACATATCTAACTATGGCTACACCTTC
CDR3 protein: CASKSRDISNYGYTF

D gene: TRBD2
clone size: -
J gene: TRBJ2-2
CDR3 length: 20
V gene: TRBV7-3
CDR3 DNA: TGTGCCAGCAGCATCTTGGAGACTAGCGGGAGTAGTAGAAGAGGCGGGGAGCTGTTTTTT
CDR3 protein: CASSILETSGSSRRGGELFF

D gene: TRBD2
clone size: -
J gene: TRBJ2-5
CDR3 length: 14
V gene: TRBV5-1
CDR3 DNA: TGCGCCACAGGGGAGACTAGCGGGAGTGAGACCCAGTACTTC
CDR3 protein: CATGETSGSETQYF

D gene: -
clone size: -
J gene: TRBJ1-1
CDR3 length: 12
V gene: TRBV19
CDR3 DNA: TGTGCCAGTAGTATAGGTAACACGGAAGCTTTCTTT
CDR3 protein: CASSIGNTEAFF

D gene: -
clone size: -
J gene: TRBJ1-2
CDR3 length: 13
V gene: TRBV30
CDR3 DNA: TGTGCCTGGAGTTTCGGTCGGGGATCTGGCTACACCTTC
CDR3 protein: CAWSFGRGSGYTF

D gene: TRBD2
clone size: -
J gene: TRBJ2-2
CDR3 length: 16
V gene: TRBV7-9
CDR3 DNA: TGTGCCAGCAGCTCCCCGGGAGGGGGGGGCACCGGGGAGCTGTTTTTT
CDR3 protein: CASSSPGGGGTGELFF

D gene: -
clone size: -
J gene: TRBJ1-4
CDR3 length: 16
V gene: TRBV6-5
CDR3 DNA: TGTGCCAGCAGTTATTCTAGGGGGAGGGGAGGTGAAAAACTGTTTTTT
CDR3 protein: CASSYSRGRGGEKLFF

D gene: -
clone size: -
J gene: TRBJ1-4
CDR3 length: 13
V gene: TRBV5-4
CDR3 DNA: TGTGCCAGCAGGGCCGGGACTGACGAAAAACTGTTTTTT
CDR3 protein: CASRAGTDEKLFF

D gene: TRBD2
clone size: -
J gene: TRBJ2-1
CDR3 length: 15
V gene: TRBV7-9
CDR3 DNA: TGTGCCAGCAGCCCTAGACTAGCGGGACTGGATGAGCAGTTCTTC
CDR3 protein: CASSPRLAGLDEQFF